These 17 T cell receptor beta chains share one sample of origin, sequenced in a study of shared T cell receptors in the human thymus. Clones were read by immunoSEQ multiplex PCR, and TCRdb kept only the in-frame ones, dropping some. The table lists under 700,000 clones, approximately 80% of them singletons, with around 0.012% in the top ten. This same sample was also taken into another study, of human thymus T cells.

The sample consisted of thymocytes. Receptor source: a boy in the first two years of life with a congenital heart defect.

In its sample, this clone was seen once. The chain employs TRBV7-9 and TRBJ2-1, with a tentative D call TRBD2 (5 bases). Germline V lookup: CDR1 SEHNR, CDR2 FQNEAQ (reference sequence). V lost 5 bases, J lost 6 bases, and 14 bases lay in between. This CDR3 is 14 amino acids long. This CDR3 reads CASSPTGSANEQFF. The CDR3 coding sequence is TGTGCCAGCAGCCCTACCGGTAGCGCCAATGAGCAGTTCTTC.

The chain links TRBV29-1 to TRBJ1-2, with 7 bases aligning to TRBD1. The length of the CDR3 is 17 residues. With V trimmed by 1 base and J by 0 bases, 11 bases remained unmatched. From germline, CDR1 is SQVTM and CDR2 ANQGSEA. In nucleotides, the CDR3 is TGCAGCGTTGAAGCCGACAGGGTCACAGGACCTAACTATGGCTACACCTTC. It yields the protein CSVEADRVTGPNYGYTF.

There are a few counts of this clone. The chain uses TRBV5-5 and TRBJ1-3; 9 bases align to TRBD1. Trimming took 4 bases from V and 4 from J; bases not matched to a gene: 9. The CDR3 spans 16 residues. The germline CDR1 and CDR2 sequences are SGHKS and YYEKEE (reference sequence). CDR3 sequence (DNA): TGTGCCAGCAGCCGGACACGGGACAGGGTAGGAAACACCATATATTTT. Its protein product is CASSRTRDRVGNTIYF.

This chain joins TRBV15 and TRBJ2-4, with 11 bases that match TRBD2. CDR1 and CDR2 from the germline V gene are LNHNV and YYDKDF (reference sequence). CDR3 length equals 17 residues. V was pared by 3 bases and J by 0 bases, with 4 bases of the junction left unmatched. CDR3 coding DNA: TGTGCCACCAGCAGGGCTAGCGGGGGGATAGCCAAAAACATTCAGTACTTC. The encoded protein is CATSRASGGIAKNIQYF.

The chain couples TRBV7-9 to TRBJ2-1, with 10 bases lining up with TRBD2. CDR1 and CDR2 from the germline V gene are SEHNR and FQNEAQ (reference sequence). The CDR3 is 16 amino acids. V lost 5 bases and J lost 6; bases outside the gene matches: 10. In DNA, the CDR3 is TGTGCCAGCAGCCACGCAGCGGGAGGGCCGGGCAATGAGCAGTTCTTC. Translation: CASSHAAGGPGNEQFF.

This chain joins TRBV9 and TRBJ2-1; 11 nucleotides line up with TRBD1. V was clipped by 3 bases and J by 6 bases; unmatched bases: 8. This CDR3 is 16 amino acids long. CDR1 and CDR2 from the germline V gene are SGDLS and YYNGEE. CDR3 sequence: CASSDRDRGVVNEQFF. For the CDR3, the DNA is TGTGCCAGCAGCGACCGGGACAGGGGGGTAGTCAATGAGCAGTTCTTC.

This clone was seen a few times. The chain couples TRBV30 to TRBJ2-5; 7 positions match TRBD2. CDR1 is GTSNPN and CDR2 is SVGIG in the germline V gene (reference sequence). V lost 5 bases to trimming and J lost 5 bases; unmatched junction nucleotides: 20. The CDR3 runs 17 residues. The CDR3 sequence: CAWSSGRERRLPETQYF. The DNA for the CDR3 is TGTGCCTGGTCCTCGGGGCGGGAGCGTCGTTTGCCGGAGACCCAGTACTTC.

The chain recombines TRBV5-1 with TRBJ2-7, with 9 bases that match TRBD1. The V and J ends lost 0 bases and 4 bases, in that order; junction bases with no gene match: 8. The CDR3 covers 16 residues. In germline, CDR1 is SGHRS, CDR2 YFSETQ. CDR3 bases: TGCGCCAGCAGCTTGGTGGGGGGACAGGGTGGATACGAGCAGTACTTC. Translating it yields CASSLVGGQGGYEQYF.

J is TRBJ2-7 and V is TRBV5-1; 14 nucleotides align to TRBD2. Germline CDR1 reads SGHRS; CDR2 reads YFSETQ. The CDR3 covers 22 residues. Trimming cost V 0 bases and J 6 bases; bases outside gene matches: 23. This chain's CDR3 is CASSLAASLETSGRAGFCEQYF. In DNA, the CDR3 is TGCGCCAGCAGCTTGGCCGCGTCCCTTGAGACTAGCGGGAGGGCCGGGTTCTGCGAGCAGTACTTC.

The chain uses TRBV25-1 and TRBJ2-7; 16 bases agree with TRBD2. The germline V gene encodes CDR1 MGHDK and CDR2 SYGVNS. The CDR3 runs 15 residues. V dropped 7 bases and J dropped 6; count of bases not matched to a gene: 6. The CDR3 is CASKGTSGRAGEQYF. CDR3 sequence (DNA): TGTGCCAGCAAAGGGACTAGCGGGAGGGCGGGCGAGCAGTACTTC.

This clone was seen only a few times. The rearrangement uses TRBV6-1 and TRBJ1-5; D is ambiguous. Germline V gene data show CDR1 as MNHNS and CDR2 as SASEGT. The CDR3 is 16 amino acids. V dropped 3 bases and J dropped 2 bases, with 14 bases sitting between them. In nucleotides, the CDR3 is TGTGCCAGCAGTGACCGTCCCCCGAGGGGCAATCAGCCCCAGCATTTT. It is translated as CASSDRPPRGNQPQHF.

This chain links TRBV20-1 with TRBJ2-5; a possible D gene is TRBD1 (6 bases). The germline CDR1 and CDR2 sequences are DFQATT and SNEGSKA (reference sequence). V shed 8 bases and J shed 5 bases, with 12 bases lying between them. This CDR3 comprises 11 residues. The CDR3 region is CSKQGSETQYF. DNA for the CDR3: TGCAGTAAACAGGGAAGCGAGACCCAGTACTTC.

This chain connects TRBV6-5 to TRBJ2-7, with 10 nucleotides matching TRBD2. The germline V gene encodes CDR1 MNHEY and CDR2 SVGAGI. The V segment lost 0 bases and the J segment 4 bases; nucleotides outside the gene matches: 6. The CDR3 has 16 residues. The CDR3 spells CASSYSIPSGRYEQYF. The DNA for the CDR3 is TGTGCCAGCAGTTACTCGATACCTAGCGGGAGATACGAGCAGTACTTC.

CDR3 DNA: TGTGCCAGTACCGCGGTCCCGATTGGAGAAAAACTGTTTTTT. Protein product: CASTAVPIGEKLFF. This rearrangement joins TRBV19 to TRBJ1-4; D gene ambiguous. Per germline, CDR1 LNHDA and CDR2 SQIVND (reference sequence). The CDR3 has 14 residues. Trimming took 7 bases from V and 8 from J, leaving 17 bases between them.

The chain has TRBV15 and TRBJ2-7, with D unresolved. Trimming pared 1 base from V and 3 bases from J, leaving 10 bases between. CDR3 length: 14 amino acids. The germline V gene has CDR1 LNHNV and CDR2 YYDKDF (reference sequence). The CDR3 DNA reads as TGTGCCACCAGCAGAGGGGCCGGCAACTACGAGCAGTACTTC. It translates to CATSRGAGNYEQYF.

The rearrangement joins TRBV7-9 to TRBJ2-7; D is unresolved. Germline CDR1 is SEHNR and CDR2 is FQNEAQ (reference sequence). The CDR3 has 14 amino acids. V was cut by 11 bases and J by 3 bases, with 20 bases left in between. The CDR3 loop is CAVSPADNLYEQYF. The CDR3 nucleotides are TGTGCCGTATCCCCGGCCGACAATCTCTACGAGCAGTACTTC.

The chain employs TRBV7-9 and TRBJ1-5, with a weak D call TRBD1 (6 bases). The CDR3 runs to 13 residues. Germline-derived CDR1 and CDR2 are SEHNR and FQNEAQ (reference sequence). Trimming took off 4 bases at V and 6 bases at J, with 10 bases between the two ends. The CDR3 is CASSSQGVQPQHF. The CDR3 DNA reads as TGTGCCAGCAGCTCACAGGGTGTTCAGCCCCAGCATTTT.